The clone carrying this T cell receptor (beta chain) turned up a few times. This record belongs to a study of neoadjuvant anti-PD-1 for oral cavity cancer. This CDR3 spans 14 amino acids. Germline V gives CDR1 SEHNR, CDR2 FQNEAQ (reference sequence). V gave up 5 bases and J gave up 2 bases, with 13 bases separating them. Stage II-IVA oral cavity squamous cell carcinoma was new and untreated by systemic or radiation therapy. Six replicates per PBMC sample, mostly from roughly 470 ng of genomic DNA. Generated by immunoSEQ multiplex PCR, the TCRdb table keeps only in-frame clones and is missing some. The sample yields over 30,000 clones, just under 90% seen once.

This specimen was PBMCs, taken before nivolumab (anti-PD-1) treatment. The rearrangement links TRBV7-9 to TRBJ2-7; possibly TRBD1 for D (6 bases). This TCR came from a person aged 35-79 years with oral cavity squamous cell carcinoma. This chain's CDR3 is CASSKTDRTYEQYF. CDR3 DNA: TGTGCCAGCAGCAAAACGGACAGAACCTACGAGCAGTACTTC.